Each of the 30 T cell receptor beta chains below was sequenced from the same sample in a study of T cell responses to AZD1222 COVID-19 vaccine (dated by TCRdb to the early 2020s). Libraries were constructed by the immunoSEQ multiplex PCR assay. TCRdb retrieved this table from immuneACCESS and kept in-frame rearrangements only. Not all clones are present; in checked studies, unresolved V genes account for under half, and no reason is known for the remainder. This sample lists around 78,000 clones; 90% were detected once. The ten largest clones capture about 3.1% of the sample. Read against the paper, the sample's time point label means: about 28 days (+/-7) after the second vaccine dose. Sequencing used peripheral blood, obtained 28 days after the second AZD1222 dose. These receptors were collected from an adult who received the AZD1222 COVID-19 vaccine.

This clone was recorded a few times. The J gene is TRBJ1-2, the V gene TRBV10-3; no clear D gene. The germline V and J ends were trimmed by 3 bases and 8 bases, with 10 bases remaining between them. The length of the CDR3 is 12 residues. Germline V gives CDR1 ENHRY, CDR2 SYGVKD. CDR3 nucleotides: TGTGCCATCAGTGAAAGTCGGTGGGGCTACACCTTC. It is translated as CAISESRWGYTF.

The V gene is TRBV7-9, the J gene TRBJ1-5; D is ambiguous. The length of the CDR3 is 13 residues. Per the germline V gene, CDR1 is SEHNR and CDR2 is FQNEAQ (reference sequence). The V end lost 2 bases, the J end lost 4 bases, and 6 bases lay between the germline ends. DNA of the CDR3: TGTGCCAGCAGCTTAAACCTTAATCAGCCCCAGCATTTT. This gives the protein CASSLNLNQPQHF. Full variable domain (rest looked up from reference TRBV7-9 and TRBJ1-5): DTGVSQNPRHKITKRGQNVTFRCDPISEHNRLYWYRQTLGQGPEFLTYFQNEAQLEKSRLLSDRFSAERPKGSFSTLEIQRTEQGDSAMYLCASSLNLNQPQHFGDGTRLSIL.

This chain uses TRBV5-4 with TRBJ2-7; 9 bases map to TRBD2. The germline CDR1 and CDR2 sequences are SGHNT and YYREEE (reference sequence). Trimming cost V 5 bases and J 7 bases; bases outside gene matches: 16. This CDR3 is built from 16 residues. This CDR3 reads CASSPGGVAGELEQYF. The CDR3 DNA follows: TGTGCCAGCAGTCCCGGGGGGGTAGCGGGAGAATTGGAGCAGTACTTC.

Details on this clone: Sequence at one end of the junction differs from germline and may be a read error. The chain carries TRBV24-1 and TRBJ1-1; tentative D call: TRBD1 (6 bases). CDR1 is KGHDR and CDR2 is SFDVKD in the germline V gene. This CDR3 region has 14 residues. The CDR3 nucleotides read TGTGCCACCCGCGCTGGGACAATAAACATTGAAGCTTTCTTT. Encoded protein: CATRAGTINIEAFF.

This clone was counted a single time. The chain recombines TRBV10-3 with TRBJ2-2, with TRBD1 matching 8 bases. Unmatched junction bases numbered 0, after V lost 6 bases and J lost 0 bases. The CDR3 is 14 amino acids. Germline V gene data show CDR1 as ENHRY and CDR2 as SYGVKD. CDR3 nucleotides: TGTGCCATCAGGGGACAGGCGAACACCGGGGAGCTGTTTTTT. Its translation: CAIRGQANTGELFF.

The CDR3 sequence is CASSPIGLAGGSEQFF. DNA for the CDR3: TGTGCCAGCAGCCCTATTGGACTAGCGGGAGGTAGTGAGCAGTTCTTC. This sequence joins TRBV3-1 (or the pseudogene TRBV3-2) and TRBJ2-1; 14 bases line up with TRBD2. The V segment lost 4 bases and the J segment 9 bases; nucleotides outside the gene matches: 8. CDR1 LGHDT and CDR2 YNNKEL come from the germline V gene (reference sequence). This CDR3 region has 16 residues.

With regard to this clone: One end of the junction does not line up with germline, which may come from a read error. V gene TRBV6-2 or TRBV6-3 combines with J gene TRBJ2-7, with 10 bases that match TRBD1. The CDR3 extends over 15 amino acids. Germline assignment: CDR1 MNHEY and CDR2 SVGEGT. The CDR3 is CASSYQILGQGRANF. For the CDR3, the DNA is TGTGCCAGCAGTTACCAGATCCTGGGACAGGGGAGGGCCAACTTC.

This chain links TRBV29-1 with TRBJ1-3, with TRBD1 as a possible D gene (6 bases). V shed 7 bases and J shed 3 bases, with 13 bases lying between them. The germline gives CDR1 SQVTM, CDR2 ANQGSEA. This CDR3 is built from 13 residues. The DNA for the CDR3 is TGCAGCGGCGCTCAGGGGTTTGGAAACACCATATATTTT. Translation: CSGAQGFGNTIYF. Full variable domain (missing parts from reference TRBV29-1 and TRBJ1-3): SAVISQKPSRDICQRGTSLTIQCQVDSQVTMMFWYRQQPGQSLTLIATANQGSEATYESGFVIDKFPISRPNLTFSTLTVSNMSPEDSSIYLCSGAQGFGNTIYFGEGSWLTVV.

V and J are TRBV5-4 and TRBJ2-2; D uncertain. The ends were cut back, 4 bases at V and 4 bases at J, with 8 bases in the middle. CDR1 SGHNT and CDR2 YYREEE come from the germline V gene (reference sequence). There are 13 residues in the CDR3. The CDR3 DNA sequence: TGTGCCAGCAGCGCTGCGGTCACCGGGGAGCTGTTTTTT. As protein: CASSAAVTGELFF.

The V and J genes are TRBV6-4 and TRBJ1-1; unclear D gene. This CDR3 is built from 14 residues. Trimming pared 0 bases from V and 5 bases from J, leaving 10 bases between. Germline V lookup: CDR1 MRHNA, CDR2 SNTAGT. The CDR3 DNA is TGTGCCAGCAGTGACTCGAGTCGAATGACTGAAGCTTTCTTT. It yields the protein CASSDSSRMTEAFF.

The gene calls are TRBV14 and TRBJ1-5, with D possibly TRBD1 on 6 matching bases. Trimming removed 4 bases at V and 7 bases at J, with 8 bases between. This CDR3 has 12 amino acids. Germline CDR1 is SGHDN and CDR2 is FVKESK. As DNA, the CDR3 is TGTGCCAGCAGCCTAGGGGGGCAGCCCCAGCATTTT. Translated, it gives CASSLGGQPQHF.

The V call is TRBV15, the J call TRBJ2-2; the D gene is possibly TRBD2 (6 bases). V lost 8 bases to trimming and J lost 0 bases, with 13 bases between them. The length of the CDR3 is 15 residues. The germline CDR1 and CDR2 sequences are LNHNV and YYDKDF (reference sequence). CDR3 in amino acids: CATLMGGSNTGELFF. The CDR3, as DNA: TGTGCCACCTTGATGGGGGGATCGAACACCGGGGAGCTGTTTTTT.

This chain joins TRBV5-8 and TRBJ2-1; TRBD2 is a possible D gene (7 bases). V lost 3 bases and J 7 bases, leaving 14 bases between the germline ends. Germline values: CDR1 SGHTS, CDR2 YDEGEE. The length of the CDR3 is 14 residues. The CDR3 loop is CASSWGGRLNEQFF. The CDR3 DNA reads as TGTGCCAGCAGCTGGGGGGGCAGGTTGAATGAGCAGTTCTTC.

The chain employs TRBV21-1 and TRBJ2-6; the DNA was not compared with TRBD1, the D call given in the table. TRBV21-1 is a pseudogene segment. The CDR3 has 15 amino acids. CDR3 in DNA: TGTGCCAGCAGCAAGAACAACTCTGGGGCCAACGTCCTGACTTTC. It specifies CASSKNNSGANVLTF.

The J gene is TRBJ2-1, the V gene TRBV7-2; 7 nucleotides match TRBD2. Germline CDR1 is SGHTA and CDR2 is FQGNSA. The CDR3 is 15 residues long. V lost 6 bases, J lost 0 bases, and 5 bases stayed unmatched. This CDR3 is CASRVAGSSYNEQFF. CDR3 DNA sequence: TGTGCCAGCAGAGTAGCGGGTTCCTCCTACAATGAGCAGTTCTTC.

V is TRBV2 and J is TRBJ1-5; maybe TRBD1 (5 bases). Germline V CDR1 and CDR2: SNHLY, FYNNEI. The CDR3 consists of 17 residues. The V and J ends lost 7 bases and 5 bases respectively, with 24 bases between them. CDR3 sequence (DNA): TGTGCCAGCAACGACCAGGGCCGTTATATGACGTATCAGCCCCAGCATTTT. It translates to CASNDQGRYMTYQPQHF.

The V and J genes are TRBV6-5 and TRBJ1-6, with 9 bases identical to TRBD1. Unmatched junction bases numbered 4, after V lost 0 bases and J lost 10 bases. Germline values: CDR1 MNHEY, CDR2 SVGAGI. There are 15 residues in the CDR3. The CDR3 nucleotides are TGTGCCAGCAGTTACTCCGGGACAGGGAACTCACCCCTCCACTTT. It yields the protein CASSYSGTGNSPLHF.

The V call is TRBV18, the J call TRBJ1-1; no clear D gene. Trimming pared 4 bases from V and 1 base from J, leaving 16 bases between. This CDR3 spans 16 amino acids. CDR1 and CDR2 (germline): KGHSH, LQKENI. The DNA of the CDR3 is TGTGCCAGCTCACTCCTGGCGAAGGGATCGAACACTGAAGCTTTCTTT. Amino acids: CASSLLAKGSNTEAFF.

A single count supports this clone. The CDR3 sequence is CASSGQIEAFF. CDR3 sequence (DNA): TGTGCCAGCAGTGGACAAATTGAAGCTTTCTTT. The chain joins TRBV2 to TRBJ1-1, with D uncertain. V was shortened by 4 bases and J by 7 bases, with 7 bases between the two germline ends. The V gene's germline CDR1 is SNHLY and CDR2 FYNNEI. The length of the CDR3 is 11 residues.

The chain employs TRBV19 and TRBJ2-7; D gene uncertain. Germline loops: CDR1 LNHDA, CDR2 SQIVND (reference sequence). The CDR3 sequence is 12 residues long. V was shortened by 3 bases and J by 2 bases, with 5 bases between the two germline ends. In DNA, the CDR3 is TGTGCCAGTAGTATTGGGGCCTACGAGCAGTACTTC. Translating gives CASSIGAYEQYF.

This chain uses TRBV5-4 with TRBJ2-1; D is unresolved. The CDR3 length is 16 residues. Trimming cost V 4 bases and J 0 bases, with 14 bases left between them. Germline CDR1 and CDR2: SGHNT and YYREEE (reference sequence). CDR3 loop: CASSDGTRSSYNEQFF. The CDR3 coding sequence is TGTGCCAGCAGCGACGGAACTCGGAGCTCCTACAATGAGCAGTTCTTC.

The chain carries TRBV11-3 and TRBJ1-2; D possibly corresponds to TRBD1 (6 bases). This CDR3 spans 13 amino acids. The V end was cut by 5 bases, the J end by 4 bases, with 11 bases between. The germline V gene has CDR1 SGHNT and CDR2 YENEEA. The CDR3 is CASSPGELYGYTF. The CDR3 region has the DNA TGTGCCAGCAGCCCAGGGGAGCTCTATGGCTACACCTTC.

The chain carries TRBV7-8 and TRBJ1-5; maybe TRBD1 (5 bases). The CDR3 consists of 14 residues. Trimming removed 5 bases at V and 6 bases at J, with 14 bases between. Germline lookup yields CDR1 SGHVS and CDR2 FQNEAQ. The CDR3 sequence: CASSPGQGSQPQHF. The CDR3 bases are TGTGCCAGCAGCCCAGGGCAGGGCTCTCAGCCCCAGCATTTT.

The genes are TRBV19 and TRBJ2-1, with 7 positions matching TRBD1. Trimming removed 8 bases from V and 6 bases from J; junction bases left unmatched: 10. Germline loops: CDR1 LNHDA, CDR2 SQIVND (reference sequence). This CDR3 has 14 residues. CDR3: CASGDSYVGNEQFF. In DNA, the CDR3 is TGTGCCAGTGGGGACAGCTACGTCGGCAATGAGCAGTTCTTC. Using reference TRBV19 and TRBJ2-1 for the parts outside the CDR3, the full variable domain is DGGITQSPKYLFRKEGQNVTLSCEQNLNHDAMYWYRQDPGQGLRLIYYSQIVNDFQKGDIAEGYSVSREKKESFPLTVTSAQKNPTAFYLCASGDSYVGNEQFFGPGTRLTVL.

The CDR3, as DNA: TGCGCCAGCAGCCCGACCGGGACAGGGTTAGGAAACACCATATATTTT. The encoded protein is CASSPTGTGLGNTIYF. The chain is built from TRBV5-1 and TRBJ1-3; 9 nucleotides align to TRBD1. V lost 4 bases to trimming and J lost 4 bases; unmatched junction nucleotides: 9. The germline V gene encodes CDR1 SGHRS and CDR2 YFSETQ. This CDR3 is built from 16 residues.

This clone was found once. The gene calls are TRBV2 and TRBJ1-5, with 8 bases lining up with TRBD1. The CDR3 runs to 15 residues. The V gene end was trimmed by 6 bases and the J gene end by 6 bases; junction bases not matched to a gene: 10. Germline V gives CDR1 SNHLY, CDR2 FYNNEI. As DNA, the CDR3 is TGTGCCAGCAGGTCCGGGACAGGTAGAGGTCAGCCCCAGCATTTT. It encodes CASRSGTGRGQPQHF. Full variable domain (outside the CDR3, taken from reference TRBV2 and TRBJ1-5): EPEVTQTPSHQVTQMGQEVILRCVPISNHLYFYWYRQILGQKVEFLVSFYNNEISEKSEIFDDQFSVERPDGSNFTLKIRSTKLEDSAMYFCASRSGTGRGQPQHFGDGTRLSIL.

The J gene is TRBJ1-4, the V gene TRBV4-1; the D is unclear. The CDR3 contains 14 residues. Germline CDR1 MGHRA, CDR2 YSYEKL. V lost 0 bases and J lost 8, with 10 bases in between. The CDR3: CASSQDLAEEKLFF. The CDR3 DNA follows: TGCGCCAGCAGCCAAGACCTAGCAGAAGAAAAACTGTTTTTT.

The V call is TRBV7-2, the J call TRBJ1-2, with TRBD1 matching 7 bases. Trimming removed 5 bases from V and 8 bases from J; junction bases left unmatched: 14. Germline V lookup: CDR1 SGHTA, CDR2 FQGNSA. The CDR3 consists of 15 residues. The CDR3 DNA follows: TGTGCCAGCAGCGCCCCTTCCGAGGGGGCGGAAGGCTACACCTTC. It specifies CASSAPSEGAEGYTF.

The chain is built from TRBV11-3 and TRBJ1-5, with D unclear. Trimming took 1 base from V and 9 from J, leaving 10 bases between them. Germline CDR1 is SGHNT and CDR2 is YENEEA. The CDR3 is 13 amino acids. For the CDR3, the DNA is TGTGCCAGCAGCTTAGGGTCTGTTTCGCCCCAGCATTTT. Its protein product is CASSLGSVSPQHF.

The rearrangement joins TRBV7-6 to TRBJ2-7; tentatively, D is TRBD1 (7 bases). Per the germline V gene, CDR1 is SGHVS and CDR2 is FNYEAQ. V lost 2 bases, J lost 3 bases, and 20 bases lay in between. The CDR3 is 17 amino acids. The CDR3 region is CASSLLAGHRGNYEQYF. The CDR3 DNA is TGTGCCAGCAGCTTACTGGCGGGGCACAGGGGAAACTACGAGCAGTACTTC.